This TCR beta chain was recovered during a study of blood T cell repertoires in COVID-19. Background on the study: The United States, Italy and Spain were the sources of the acute and convalescent COVID-19 samples.

Sequencing used immunoSEQ multiplex PCR; TCRdb keeps in-frame clones, though not all of them. Counted here are around 50,000 clones, roughly 83% occurring once; the ten biggest clones make up 2.1%. The CDR3 contains 13 residues. V was clipped by 0 bases and J by 9 bases, with 10 bases between them. CDR1 and CDR2 from the germline V gene are SGHDT and YYEEEE. The sequence derives from a woman aged 60-70 years with acute or convalescent COVID-19. J is TRBJ2-1 and V is TRBV5-6, with no clear D. The sequenced material came from peripheral blood. This CDR3 is CASSLGADGEQFF. The CDR3 region has the DNA TGTGCCAGCAGCTTGGGGGCAGACGGTGAGCAGTTCTTC.